A single sample is the source of the 18 T cell receptor beta chains below, sequenced in a study of glioma-infiltrating T cells. The iRepertoire nested amplicon-rescue multiplex PCR amplified TCR alpha and beta CDR3s from RNA. TCRdb analysed the multiplex PCR reads with MiXCR anew, one entry per CDR3 protein. Among around 350,000 distinct CDR3 sequences, 41% were seen once, and the ten largest hold more than 10%. Sequenced sample: glioma tissue, nonneoplastic brain tissue, or PBMCs (not recorded which). The origin of the receptors is a human donor with low-grade glioma or glioblastoma, undergoing nonglioma brain surgery, or in good health (not recorded which).

In regard to this clonotype: Given a much more abundant clone one base away, this may be a read error. V usage is TRBV28 and J usage is TRBJ2-3, with a tentative D call TRBD2 (6 bases). Looked up from germline, CDR1 is MDHEN and CDR2 is SYDVKM. CDR3 length: 15 residues. V lost 8 bases to trimming and J lost 4 bases, with 19 bases between them. DNA for the CDR3: TGTGCCAGCGGAGGGATCGCGGAGCCCGCAGATACGCAGTATTTT. It yields the protein CASGGIAEPADTQYF.

The CDR3 region has the DNA TGTGCCAGCAGTGAATCAGTAGCGGGAGATACGCAGTATTTT. Translation: CASSESVAGDTQYF. V usage is TRBV6-2 or TRBV6-3 and J usage is TRBJ2-3, with 7 bases matching TRBD2. This CDR3 is built from 14 residues. Germline-derived CDR1 and CDR2 are MNHEY and SVGEGT. V gave up 5 bases and J gave up 5 bases; unmatched junction bases: 7.

The chain uses TRBV5-4 and TRBJ1-2; TRBD1 matches 8 bases. The CDR3 sequence is 12 residues long. Germline CDR1 SGHNT, CDR2 YYREEE (reference sequence). The trim removed 3 bases at V and 6 bases at J, leaving 1 base unmatched. The CDR3 region is CASSWTGNGYTF. CDR3 coding DNA: TGTGCCAGCAGCTGGACAGGGAATGGCTACACCTTC.

For this clonotype: A clone one base away is much larger, so this may be a read error. This chain uses TRBV15 with TRBJ2-5; 7 nucleotides agree with TRBD1. The CDR3 extends over 15 amino acids. V dropped 5 bases and J dropped 4; count of bases not matched to a gene: 10. Germline V gene data show CDR1 as LNHNV and CDR2 as YYDKDF (reference sequence). The CDR3 is CATSLGQKYAETQYF. Written as DNA, the CDR3 is TGTGCCACCAGCCTGGGACAGAAGTACGCAGAGACCCAGTACTTC.

In regard to this clonotype: The conserved phenylalanine or tryptophan is not found at the CDR3 terminus, so this likely reflects a read error. The V gene is TRBV27, the J gene TRBJ2-7; D might be TRBD1 (5 bases). The CDR3 consists of 12 residues. Germline CDR1 and CDR2: MNHEY and SMNVEV (reference sequence). V shed 5 bases and J shed 1 base, with 6 bases lying between them. CDR3 DNA sequence: TGTGCCAGCAGTCCAGGGTCCTACGAGCAGTACTCC. This codes for CASSPGSYEQYS.

The V and J genes are TRBV2 and TRBJ1-2; D is possibly TRBD1 (5 bases). Germline V gene sequence: CDR1 SNHLY, CDR2 FYNNEI. The CDR3 runs 16 residues. The ends were cut back, 0 bases at V and 2 bases at J, with 13 bases in the middle. The CDR3: CASSEARGVLNYGYTF. DNA for the CDR3: TGTGCCAGCAGTGAAGCCCGGGGGGTGCTGAACTATGGCTACACCTTC.

A remark on this clonotype: Since a much larger clone is just one base distant, this may be a read error. The chain is built from TRBV28 and TRBJ2-7; D gene unclear. The CDR3 contains 12 residues. Germline CDR1 is MDHEN and CDR2 is SYDVKM. The CDR3 region is CASSLYSYEKYF. The DNA of the CDR3 is TGTGCCAGCAGTTTATATTCCTACGAGAAGTACTTC.

V gene TRBV7-8 combines with J gene TRBJ2-1; a possible D gene is TRBD2 (6 bases). The V end lost 4 bases, the J end lost 6 bases, and 16 bases lay between the germline ends. This CDR3 is built from 15 residues. Germline-derived CDR1 and CDR2 are SGHVS and FQNEAQ. CDR3 in amino acids: CASSSPPPAGNEQFF. DNA for the CDR3: TGTGCCAGCAGCTCGCCACCCCCAGCGGGCAATGAGCAGTTCTTC.

This chain links TRBV20-1 with TRBJ2-7; 8 bases line up with TRBD1. Germline CDR1 and CDR2: DFQATT and SNEGSKA (reference sequence). The CDR3 is 14 amino acids. V was pared by 0 bases and J by 4 bases, with 5 bases of the junction left unmatched. In DNA form, the CDR3 reads TGCAGTGCTAGAGATTTGGACAGGGTATACGAGCAGTACTTC. Protein product: CSARDLDRVYEQYF.

The chain joins TRBV28 to TRBJ2-1; possibly TRBD2 for D (6 bases). V lost 6 bases, J lost 4 bases, and 19 bases lay in between. The CDR3 is 16 residues long. From germline, CDR1 is MDHEN and CDR2 SYDVKM. CDR3 nucleotides: TGTGCCAGCAGAGGGAGAGCGGGCATAGGGTACAATGAGCAGTTCTTC. It yields the protein CASRGRAGIGYNEQFF.

CDR3 bases: TGTGCCAGCAGAACCGGGACAGGGAGTGAGCAGTACTTC. Protein: CASRTGTGSEQYF. This chain links TRBV12-3 or TRBV12-4 with TRBJ2-7; 9 bases fit TRBD1. V was clipped by 6 bases and J by 7 bases; unmatched bases: 7. The CDR3 contains 13 residues.

The V and J genes are TRBV7-2 and TRBJ1-5, with no clear D. The V and J ends lost 2 bases and 4 bases respectively, with 12 bases between them. CDR3 length equals 15 residues. Germline assignment: CDR1 SGHTA and CDR2 FQGNSA. In nucleotides, the CDR3 is TGTGCCAGCAGCTTAACCGGAAACCAAAATCAGCCCCAGCATTTT. It encodes CASSLTGNQNQPQHF.

Points on this clonotype: Given a much more abundant clone one base away, this may be a read error. This chain links TRBV20-1 with TRBJ1-3; 8 bases are a match to TRBD1. CDR1 and CDR2 (germline): DFQATT, SNEGSKA (reference sequence). The CDR3 totals 14 residues. CDR3: CSASAGGIGNTICF. The CDR3 region has the DNA TGCAGTGCTAGCGCAGGGGGCATCGGAAACACCATATGTTTT.

The V gene is TRBV4-3, the J gene TRBJ2-1; D is undetermined. Per the germline V gene, CDR1 is LGHNA and CDR2 is YSLEER. This CDR3 spans 12 amino acids. The ends were cut back, 3 bases at V and 8 bases at J, with 8 bases in the middle. The CDR3 DNA follows: TGCGCCAGCAGCCATTACAGTGATGAGCAGTTCTTC. Its translation: CASSHYSDEQFF.

Of note for this clonotype: A read error may be the cause here, since a much bigger clone is one base away. The rearrangement uses TRBV28 and TRBJ2-3; TRBD1 matches at 10 bases. The CDR3 totals 19 residues. V was clipped by 4 bases and J by 0 bases; unmatched bases: 13. CDR1 and CDR2 from the germline V gene are MDHEN and SYDVKM. CDR3 in amino acids: CASSSFRDRGTSSTDTQYF. CDR3 bases: TGTGCCAGCAGTTCCTTCAGGGACAGGGGAACATCTAGCACAGATACGCAGTATTTT. Full variable domain (remainder filled in from reference TRBV28 and TRBJ2-3): DVKVTQSSRYLVKRTGEKVFLECVQDMDHENMFWYRQDPGLGLRLIYFSYDVKMKEKGDIPEGYSVSREKKERFSLILESASTNQTSMYLCASSSFRDRGTSSTDTQYFGPGTRLTVL.

This clonotype appeared many times. The chain joins TRBV6-2 or TRBV6-3 to TRBJ2-1; 13 positions agree with TRBD2. The junction had 9 bases not matched to a gene; V was cut back by 7 bases and J by 0 bases. Looked up from germline, CDR1 is MNHEY and CDR2 is SVGEGT. This CDR3 contains 18 residues. Written as DNA, the CDR3 is TGTGCCAGCACTCCGGGACTAGCGGGACTACTCTCCTACAATGAGCAGTTCTTC. Amino acid sequence: CASTPGLAGLLSYNEQFF.

This clonotype was picked up a small number of times. The genes are TRBV18 and TRBJ2-5; D not resolved. Trimming left V 2 bases short and J 5 bases short, with 12 bases between. The germline CDR1 and CDR2 sequences are KGHSH and LQKENI. CDR3 size: 14 residues. In nucleotides, the CDR3 is TGTGCCAGCTCACCAGTCGTAAGAAGCGAGACCCAGTACTTC. Translating it yields CASSPVVRSETQYF.

This rearrangement joins TRBV10-3 to TRBJ2-7; the D is unclear. Deletions cut 10 bases from V and 7 bases from J, with 20 bases between. The CDR3 is 13 residues long. CDR1 is ENHRY and CDR2 is SYGVKD in the germline V gene. The DNA for the CDR3 is TGTGCCAGCAGCTTAGTAACGGGCGGAGAGCAGTACTTC. It codes for CASSLVTGGEQYF.